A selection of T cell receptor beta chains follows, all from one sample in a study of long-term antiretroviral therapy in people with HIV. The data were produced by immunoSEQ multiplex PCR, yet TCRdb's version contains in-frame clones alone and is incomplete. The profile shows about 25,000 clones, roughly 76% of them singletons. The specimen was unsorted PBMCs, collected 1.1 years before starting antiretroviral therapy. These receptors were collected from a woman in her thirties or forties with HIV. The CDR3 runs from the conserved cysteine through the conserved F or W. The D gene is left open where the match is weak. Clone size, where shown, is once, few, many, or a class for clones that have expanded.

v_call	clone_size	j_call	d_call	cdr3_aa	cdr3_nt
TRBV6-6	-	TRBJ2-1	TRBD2	CASSGGSSYNEQFF	TGTGCCAGCAGTGGCGGGAGCTCCTACAATGAGCAGTTCTTC
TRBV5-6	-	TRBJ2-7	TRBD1	CASNQIGGHEQYF	TGTGCCAGCAACCAGATAGGGGGCCACGAGCAGTACTTC
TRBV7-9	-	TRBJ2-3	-	CASSPPIAVTDTQYF	TGTGCCAGCAGCCCCCCCATAGCGGTCACAGATACGCAGTATTTT
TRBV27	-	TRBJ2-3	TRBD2	CASSPGLAGGPYSDTQYF	TGTGCCAGCAGTCCCGGACTAGCGGGAGGGCCATACTCAGATACGCAGTATTTT
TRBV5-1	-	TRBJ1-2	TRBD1	CASSAGTGALLGNYGYTF	TGCGCCAGCAGCGCAGGGACAGGGGCCCTCCTTGGGAACTATGGCTACACCTTC
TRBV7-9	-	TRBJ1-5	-	CASSHTGSPPDEPQHF	TGTGCCAGCAGCCATACAGGGTCGCCCCCGGACGAGCCCCAGCATTTT
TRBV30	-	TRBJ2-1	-	CAWSGRGSEQFF	TGTGCCTGGAGTGGGCGTGGTAGTGAGCAGTTCTTC
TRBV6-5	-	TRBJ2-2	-	CASSYRDAGELFF	TGTGCCAGCAGTTACCGGGACGCCGGGGAGCTGTTTTTT
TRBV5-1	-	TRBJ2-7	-	CASSLVGGSAPYEQYF	TGCGCCAGCAGCTTGGTCGGCGGGTCCGCGCCGTACGAGCAGTACTTC
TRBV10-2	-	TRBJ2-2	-	CASNQGAGELFF	TGCGCCAGCAATCAGGGTGCCGGGGAGCTGTTTTTT
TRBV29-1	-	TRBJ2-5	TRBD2	CSASRRGGPGETQYF	TGCAGCGCATCGAGGCGGGGGGGCCCGGGAGAGACCCAGTACTTC
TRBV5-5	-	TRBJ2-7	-	CASSANPGDSSYEQYF	TGTGCCAGCAGCGCGAACCCGGGGGACAGCTCCTACGAGCAGTACTTC
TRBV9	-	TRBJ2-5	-	CASSGETQYF	TGTGCCAGCAGCGGGGAGACCCAGTACTTC
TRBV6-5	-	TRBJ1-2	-	CASSWTVDNYGYTF	TGTGCCAGCAGCTGGACAGTCGATAACTATGGCTACACCTTC
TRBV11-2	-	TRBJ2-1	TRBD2	CASSFGGNEQFF	TGTGCCAGCAGCTTCGGGGGGAATGAGCAGTTCTTC
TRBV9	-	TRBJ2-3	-	CASSVGDTQYF	TGTGCCAGCAGCGTAGGAGATACGCAGTATTTT
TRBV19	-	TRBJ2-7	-	CASSPGQMTYEQYF	TGTGCCAGTAGTCCCGGACAGATGACCTACGAGCAGTACTTC
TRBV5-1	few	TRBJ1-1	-	CASSLVGLNTEAFF	TGCGCCAGCAGCTTGGTTGGTTTGAACACTGAAGCTTTCTTT
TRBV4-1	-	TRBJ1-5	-	CASSQEDSSNQPQHF	TGCGCCAGCAGCCAAGAGGACTCAAGCAATCAGCCCCAGCATTTT
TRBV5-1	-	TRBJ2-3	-	CASSLGAWDTQYF	TGCGCCAGCAGCTTGGGGGCTTGGGATACGCAGTATTTT
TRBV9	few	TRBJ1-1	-	CASSGGADSAEAFF	TGTGCCAGCAGCGGAGGGGCAGACAGTGCTGAAGCTTTCTTT
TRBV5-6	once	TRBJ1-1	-	CASSLVNTEAFF	TGTGCCAGCAGCTTGGTGAACACTGAAGCTTTCTTT
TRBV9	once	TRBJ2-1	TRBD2	CASSYLAGEGGEQFF	TGTGCCAGCAGTTATTTAGCGGGAGAAGGTGGTGAGCAGTTCTTC
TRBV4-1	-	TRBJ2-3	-	CASTLSRGADTQYF	TGCGCCAGCACACTCTCAAGAGGGGCAGATACGCAGTATTTT
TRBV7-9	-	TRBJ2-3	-	CASRLASGDTQYF	TGTGCCAGCAGGCTAGCGTCTGGGGATACGCAGTATTTT
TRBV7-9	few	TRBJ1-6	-	CASSLDLGYNSPLHF	TGTGCCAGCAGCTTAGATCTGGGTTATAATTCACCCCTCCACTTT
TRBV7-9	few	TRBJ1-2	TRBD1	CASKRDSGGYGYTF	TGTGCCAGCAAGCGGGACAGTGGAGGCTATGGCTACACCTTC
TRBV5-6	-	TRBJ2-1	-	CASSLWSAPLDEQFF	TGTGCCAGCAGCTTGTGGTCGGCCCCTCTGGATGAGCAGTTCTTC
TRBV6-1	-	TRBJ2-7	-	CASSDRRGTGYEQYF	TGTGCCAGCAGTGACCGGCGGGGGACAGGCTACGAGCAGTACTTC
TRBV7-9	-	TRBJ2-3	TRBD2	CASSLLAVVADTQYF	TGTGCCAGCAGCCTGCTAGCGGTGGTCGCAGATACGCAGTATTTT
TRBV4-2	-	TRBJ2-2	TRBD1	CASSQRQGATTGELFF	TGTGCCAGCAGCCAGCGACAGGGGGCGACCACCGGGGAGCTGTTTTTT
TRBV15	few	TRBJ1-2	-	CATSRDSQGSYGYTF	TGTGCCACCAGCAGAGATTCACAGGGAAGCTATGGCTACACCTTC
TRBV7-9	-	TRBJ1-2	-	CASSLERGNLYGYTF	TGTGCCAGCAGCTTAGAAAGGGGAAATTTGTATGGCTACACCTTC
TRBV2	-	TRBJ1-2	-	CASGEAGDYGYTF	TGTGCCAGCGGGGAAGCGGGGGACTATGGCTACACCTTC
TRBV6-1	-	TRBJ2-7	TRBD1	CASSSRPGGAYEQYF	TGTGCCAGCAGCTCCCGGCCAGGGGGCGCCTACGAGCAGTACTTC
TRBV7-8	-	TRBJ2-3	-	CASSWMGGGTDTQYF	TGTGCCAGCAGCTGGATGGGGGGAGGCACAGATACGCAGTATTTT
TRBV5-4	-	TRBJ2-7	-	CASSLSDGSSYEQYF	TGTGCCAGCAGCTTGTCTGACGGGAGCTCCTACGAGCAGTACTTC
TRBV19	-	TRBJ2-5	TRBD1	CASSWTGLPETQYF	TGTGCCAGTAGCTGGACAGGGCTCCCAGAGACCCAGTACTTC
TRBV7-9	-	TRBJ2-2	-	CASSLDTGTLAELFF	TGTGCCAGCAGCTTAGACACCGGGACGTTGGCGGAGCTGTTTTTT
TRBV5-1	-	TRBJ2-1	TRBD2	CASRTSGSSYEQFF	TGCGCCAGCAGGACTAGCGGGAGTTCCTATGAGCAGTTCTTC
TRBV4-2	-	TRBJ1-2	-	CASSRSPDKNYGYTF	TGTGCCAGCAGCCGTTCGCCCGACAAAAACTATGGCTACACCTTC
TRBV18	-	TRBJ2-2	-	CASSPPAGVHTGELFF	TGTGCCAGCTCACCACCAGCCGGGGTCCACACCGGGGAGCTGTTTTTT
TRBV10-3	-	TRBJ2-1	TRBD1	CAIRTYRDRDDEQFF	TGTGCCATCAGGACCTATAGGGACAGGGACGATGAGCAGTTCTTC
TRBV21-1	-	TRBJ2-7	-	CASSKVETSPTEQYF	TGTGCCAGCAGCAAAGTTGAGACTAGCCCCACGGAGCAGTACTTC
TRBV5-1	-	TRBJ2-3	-	CASSFAFTGLDTQYF	TGCGCCAGCAGCTTCGCTTTTACAGGGTTAGATACGCAGTATTTT
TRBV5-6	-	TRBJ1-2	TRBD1	CASSQDRGTHYGYTF	TGTGCCAGCAGCCAGGACAGGGGTACGCACTATGGCTACACCTTC
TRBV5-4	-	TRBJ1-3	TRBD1	CASSFKRQGDFRGTIYF	TGTGCCAGCAGCTTTAAGCGACAGGGGGATTTCAGGGGGACCATATATTTT
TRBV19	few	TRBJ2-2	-	CASIPTPGSTGGGELFF	TGTGCCAGTATTCCTACACCCGGATCAACCGGAGGCGGGGAGCTGTTTTTT
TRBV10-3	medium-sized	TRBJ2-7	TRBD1	CATLPTGTGVTYEQYF	TGTGCCACCCTACCGACTGGGACAGGTGTTACCTACGAGCAGTACTTC
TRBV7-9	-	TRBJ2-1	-	CASKGNSYNEQFF	TGTGCCAGCAAGGGGAACTCCTACAATGAGCAGTTCTTC
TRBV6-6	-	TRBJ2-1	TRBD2	CASSYASGGGNEQFF	TGTGCCAGCAGTTACGCTAGCGGGGGAGGCAATGAGCAGTTCTTC
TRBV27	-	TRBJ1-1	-	CASRSPRDLRRNTEAFF	TGTGCCAGCAGATCTCCAAGGGACTTAAGGCGGAACACTGAAGCTTTCTTT
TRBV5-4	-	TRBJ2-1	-	CASRPGALNEQFF	TGTGCCAGCAGGCCGGGAGCACTGAATGAGCAGTTCTTC
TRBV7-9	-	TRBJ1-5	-	CASSSPLLGEPNQPQHF	TGTGCCAGCAGCTCTCCCCTCCTCGGGGAACCTAATCAGCCCCAGCATTTT
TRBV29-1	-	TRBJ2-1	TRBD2	CSAEDGLAGVRDEQFF	TGCAGCGCAGAAGATGGATTAGCGGGAGTACGTGATGAGCAGTTCTTC
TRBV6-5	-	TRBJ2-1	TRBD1	CASSYIGTGVNEQFF	TGTGCCAGCAGTTACATAGGGACAGGGGTCAATGAGCAGTTCTTC
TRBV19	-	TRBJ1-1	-	CASSGGRGLLSEAFF	TGTGCCAGTAGTGGGGGCCGGGGACTGTTAAGTGAAGCTTTCTTT
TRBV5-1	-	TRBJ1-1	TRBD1	CASSLTGGRNTEAFF	TGCGCCAGCAGCCTTACAGGGGGAAGGAACACTGAAGCTTTCTTT
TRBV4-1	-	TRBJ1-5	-	CASRQVGYSNQPQHF	TGCGCCAGCAGACAGGTTGGCTATAGCAATCAGCCCCAGCATTTT